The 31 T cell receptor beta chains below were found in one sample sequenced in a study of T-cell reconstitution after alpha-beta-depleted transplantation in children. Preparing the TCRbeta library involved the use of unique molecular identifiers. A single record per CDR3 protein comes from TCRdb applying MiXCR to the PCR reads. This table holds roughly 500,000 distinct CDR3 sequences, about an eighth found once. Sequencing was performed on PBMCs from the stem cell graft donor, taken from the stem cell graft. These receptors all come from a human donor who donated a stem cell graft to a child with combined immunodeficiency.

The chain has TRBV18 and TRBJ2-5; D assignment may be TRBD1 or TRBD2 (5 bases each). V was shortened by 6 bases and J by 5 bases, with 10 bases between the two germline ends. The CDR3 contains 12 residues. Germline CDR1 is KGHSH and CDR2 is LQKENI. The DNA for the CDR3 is TGTGCCAGCTCGGGGGAAACCGAGACCCAGTACTTC. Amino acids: CASSGETETQYF.

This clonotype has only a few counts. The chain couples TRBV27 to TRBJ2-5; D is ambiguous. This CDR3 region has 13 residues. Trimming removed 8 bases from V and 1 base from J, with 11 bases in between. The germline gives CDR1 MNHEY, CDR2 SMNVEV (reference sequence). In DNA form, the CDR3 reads TGTGCCAGCTCGGAAGCCCTCCAAGAGACCCAGTACTTC. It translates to CASSEALQETQYF.

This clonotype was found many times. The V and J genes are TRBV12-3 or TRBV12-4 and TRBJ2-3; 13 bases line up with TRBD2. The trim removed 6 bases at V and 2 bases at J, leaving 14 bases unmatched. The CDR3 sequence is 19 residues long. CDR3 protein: CASRHGRLAGGPITDTQYF. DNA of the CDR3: TGTGCCAGCAGGCACGGCCGACTAGCGGGGGGCCCTATCACAGATACGCAGTATTTT.

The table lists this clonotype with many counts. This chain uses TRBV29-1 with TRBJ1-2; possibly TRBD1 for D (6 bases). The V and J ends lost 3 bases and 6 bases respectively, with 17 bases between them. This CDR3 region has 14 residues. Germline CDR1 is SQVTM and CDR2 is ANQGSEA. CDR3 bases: TGCAGCGTTGAGGCGGGACAATTAAGGGATGGCTACACCTTC. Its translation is CSVEAGQLRDGYTF. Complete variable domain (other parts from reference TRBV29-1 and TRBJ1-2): SAVISQKPSRDICQRGTSLTIQCQVDSQVTMMFWYRQQPGQSLTLIATANQGSEATYESGFVIDKFPISRPNLTFSTLTVSNMSPEDSSIYLCSVEAGQLRDGYTFGSGTRLTVV.

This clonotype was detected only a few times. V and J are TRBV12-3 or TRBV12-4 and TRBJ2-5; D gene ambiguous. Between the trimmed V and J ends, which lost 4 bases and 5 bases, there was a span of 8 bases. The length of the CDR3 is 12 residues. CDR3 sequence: CASSSSIETQYF. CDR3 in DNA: TGTGCCAGCAGTTCCTCCATCGAGACCCAGTACTTC.

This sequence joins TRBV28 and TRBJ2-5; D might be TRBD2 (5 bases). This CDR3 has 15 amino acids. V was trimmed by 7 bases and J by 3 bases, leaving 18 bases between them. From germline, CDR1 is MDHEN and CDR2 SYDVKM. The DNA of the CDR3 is TGTGCCAGCATCCCCTCCGGGGATGGGGAAGAGACCCAGTACTTC. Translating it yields CASIPSGDGEETQYF. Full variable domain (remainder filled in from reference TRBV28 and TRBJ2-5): DVKVTQSSRYLVKRTGEKVFLECVQDMDHENMFWYRQDPGLGLRLIYFSYDVKMKEKGDIPEGYSVSREKKERFSLILESASTNQTSMYLCASIPSGDGEETQYFGPGTRLLVL.

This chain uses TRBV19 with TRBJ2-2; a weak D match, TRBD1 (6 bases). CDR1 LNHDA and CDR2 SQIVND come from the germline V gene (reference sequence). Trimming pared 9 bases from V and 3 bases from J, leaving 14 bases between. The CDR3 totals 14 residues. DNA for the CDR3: TGTGCCAGCAGGGGTCTCAGTGACACCGGGGAGCTGTTTTTT. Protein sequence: CASRGLSDTGELFF.

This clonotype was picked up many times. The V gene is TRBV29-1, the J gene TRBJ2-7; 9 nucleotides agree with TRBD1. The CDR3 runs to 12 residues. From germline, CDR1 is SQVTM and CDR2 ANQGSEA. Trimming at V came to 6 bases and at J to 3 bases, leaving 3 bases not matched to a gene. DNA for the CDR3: TGCAGCGTCGGGGACAGGGTCTACGAGCAGTACTTC. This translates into CSVGDRVYEQYF.

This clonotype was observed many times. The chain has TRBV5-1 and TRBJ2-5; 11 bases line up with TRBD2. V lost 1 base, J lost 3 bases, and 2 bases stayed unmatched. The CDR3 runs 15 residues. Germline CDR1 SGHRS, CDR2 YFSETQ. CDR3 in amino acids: CASSLTGLAEETQYF. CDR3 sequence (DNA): TGCGCCAGCAGCTTGACGGGACTAGCGGAAGAGACCCAGTACTTC. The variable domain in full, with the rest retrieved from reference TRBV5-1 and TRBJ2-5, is KAGVTQTPRYLIKTRGQQVTLSCSPISGHRSVSWYQQTPGQGLQFLFEYFSETQRNKGNFPGRFSGRQFSNSRSEMNVSTLELGDSALYLCASSLTGLAEETQYFGPGTRLLVL.

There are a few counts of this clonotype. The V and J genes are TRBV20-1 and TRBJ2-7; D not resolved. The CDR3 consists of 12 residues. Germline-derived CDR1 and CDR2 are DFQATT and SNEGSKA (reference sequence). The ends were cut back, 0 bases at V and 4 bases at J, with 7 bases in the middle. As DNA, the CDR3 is TGCAGTGCTAGAGATCTGGGATACGAGCAGTACTTC. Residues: CSARDLGYEQYF.

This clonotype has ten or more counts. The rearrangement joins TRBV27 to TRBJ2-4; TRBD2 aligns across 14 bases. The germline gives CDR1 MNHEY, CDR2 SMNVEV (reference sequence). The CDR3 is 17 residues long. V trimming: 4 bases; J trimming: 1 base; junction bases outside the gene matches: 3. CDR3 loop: CASSSWTSGGAKNIQYF. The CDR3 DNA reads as TGTGCCAGCAGTTCGTGGACTAGCGGGGGGGCCAAAAACATTCAGTACTTC.

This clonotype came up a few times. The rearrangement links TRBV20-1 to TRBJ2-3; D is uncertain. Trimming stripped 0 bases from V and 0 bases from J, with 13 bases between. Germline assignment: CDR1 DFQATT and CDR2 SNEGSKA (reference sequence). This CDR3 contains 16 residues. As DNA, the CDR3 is TGCAGTGCTAGAGATATAAGGACGGCTAGCACAGATACGCAGTATTTT. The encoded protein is CSARDIRTASTDTQYF.

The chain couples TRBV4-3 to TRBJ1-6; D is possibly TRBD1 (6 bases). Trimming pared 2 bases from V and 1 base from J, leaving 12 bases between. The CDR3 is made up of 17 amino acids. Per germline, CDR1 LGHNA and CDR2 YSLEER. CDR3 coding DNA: TGCGCCAGCAGCCAAACAGGGCCGGAGTCCTATAATTCACCCCTCCACTTT. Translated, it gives CASSQTGPESYNSPLHF.

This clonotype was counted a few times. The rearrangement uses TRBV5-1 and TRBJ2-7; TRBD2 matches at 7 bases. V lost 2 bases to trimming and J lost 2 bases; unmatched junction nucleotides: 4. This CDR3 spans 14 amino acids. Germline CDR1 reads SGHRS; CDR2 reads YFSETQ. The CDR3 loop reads CASSFRAGTYEQYF. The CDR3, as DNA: TGCGCCAGCAGCTTCCGAGCGGGGACCTACGAGCAGTACTTC.

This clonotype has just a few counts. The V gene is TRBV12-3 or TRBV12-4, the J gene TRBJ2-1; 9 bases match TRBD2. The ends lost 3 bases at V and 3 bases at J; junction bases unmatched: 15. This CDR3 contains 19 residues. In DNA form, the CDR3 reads TGTGCCAGCAGTTTTGGGGCCCCCCCGCGGGAGGGGTACTACAATGAGCAGTTCTTC. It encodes CASSFGAPPREGYYNEQFF.

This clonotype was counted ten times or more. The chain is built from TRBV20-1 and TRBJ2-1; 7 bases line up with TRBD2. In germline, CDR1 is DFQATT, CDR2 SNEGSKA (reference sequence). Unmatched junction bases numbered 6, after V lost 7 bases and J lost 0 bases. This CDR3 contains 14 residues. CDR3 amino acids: CSGVGGSSYNEQFF. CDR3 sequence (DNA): TGCAGTGGAGTGGGAGGGAGCTCCTACAATGAGCAGTTCTTC.

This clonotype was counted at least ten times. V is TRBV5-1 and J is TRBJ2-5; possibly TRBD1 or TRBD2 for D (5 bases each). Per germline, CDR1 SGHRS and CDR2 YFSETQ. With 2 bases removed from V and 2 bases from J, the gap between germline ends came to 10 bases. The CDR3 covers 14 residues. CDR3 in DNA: TGCGCCAGCAGCTTTGGGGACGCTCAAGAGACCCAGTACTTC. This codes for CASSFGDAQETQYF.

The CDR3 sequence: CASSFDGSNEQFF. The CDR3, as DNA: TGTGCCAGCAGCTTCGACGGCTCCAATGAGCAGTTCTTC. This rearrangement joins TRBV7-9 to TRBJ2-1; D gene unclear. The CDR3 totals 13 residues. V dropped 3 bases and J dropped 6 bases, with 9 bases sitting between them. In germline, CDR1 is SEHNR, CDR2 FQNEAQ (reference sequence).

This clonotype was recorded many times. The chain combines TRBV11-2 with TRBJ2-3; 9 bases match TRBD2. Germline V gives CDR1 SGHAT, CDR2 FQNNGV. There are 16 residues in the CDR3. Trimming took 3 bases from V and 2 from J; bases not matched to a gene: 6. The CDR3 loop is CASSLISGGFTDTQYF. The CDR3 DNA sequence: TGTGCCAGCAGCTTGATCAGCGGGGGGTTCACAGATACGCAGTATTTT.

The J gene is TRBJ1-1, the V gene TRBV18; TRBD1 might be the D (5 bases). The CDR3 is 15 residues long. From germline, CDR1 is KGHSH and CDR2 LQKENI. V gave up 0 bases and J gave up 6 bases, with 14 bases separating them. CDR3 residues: CASSPPIRGGAEAFF. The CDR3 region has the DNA TGTGCCAGCTCACCACCGATAAGGGGAGGAGCTGAAGCTTTCTTT.

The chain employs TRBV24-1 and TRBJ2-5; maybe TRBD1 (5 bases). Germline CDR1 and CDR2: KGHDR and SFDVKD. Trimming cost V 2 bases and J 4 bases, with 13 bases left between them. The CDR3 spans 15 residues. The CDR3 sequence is CATSDYRRRGETQYF. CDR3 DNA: TGTGCCACCAGTGATTACAGGCGAAGAGGAGAGACCCAGTACTTC.

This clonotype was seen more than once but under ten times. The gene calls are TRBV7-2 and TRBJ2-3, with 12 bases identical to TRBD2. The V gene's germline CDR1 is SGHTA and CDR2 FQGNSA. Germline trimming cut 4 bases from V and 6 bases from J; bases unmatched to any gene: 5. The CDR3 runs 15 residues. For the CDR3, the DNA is TGTGCCAGCAGCTGGACTAGCGGGACCGGGGATACGCAGTATTTT. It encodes CASSWTSGTGDTQYF.

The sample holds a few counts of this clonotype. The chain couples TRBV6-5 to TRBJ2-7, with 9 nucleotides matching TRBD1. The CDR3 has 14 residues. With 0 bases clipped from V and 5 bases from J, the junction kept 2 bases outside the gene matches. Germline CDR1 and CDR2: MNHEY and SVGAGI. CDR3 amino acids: CASSYSRTGDEQYF. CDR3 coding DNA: TGTGCCAGCAGTTACTCTCGGACAGGGGACGAGCAGTACTTC.

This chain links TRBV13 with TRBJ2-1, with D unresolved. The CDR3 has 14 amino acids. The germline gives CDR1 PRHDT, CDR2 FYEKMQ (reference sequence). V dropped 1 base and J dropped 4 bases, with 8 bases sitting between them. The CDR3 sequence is CASSLDPVYNEQFF. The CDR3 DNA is TGTGCCAGCAGCTTAGACCCAGTGTACAATGAGCAGTTCTTC.

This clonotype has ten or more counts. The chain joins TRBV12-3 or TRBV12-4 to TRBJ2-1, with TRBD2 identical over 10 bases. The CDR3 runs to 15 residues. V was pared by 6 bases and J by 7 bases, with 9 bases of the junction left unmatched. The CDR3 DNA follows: TGTGCCAGCAGCCCCCCGGGACTAGCGTTAAATGAGCAGTTCTTC. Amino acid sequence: CASSPPGLALNEQFF.

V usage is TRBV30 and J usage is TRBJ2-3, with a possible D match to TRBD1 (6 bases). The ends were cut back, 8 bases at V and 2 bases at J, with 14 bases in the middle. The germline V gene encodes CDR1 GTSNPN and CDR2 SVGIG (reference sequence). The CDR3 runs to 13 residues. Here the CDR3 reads CAIEQGSTDTQYF. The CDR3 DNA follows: TGTGCCATCGAACAGGGATCCACAGATACGCAGTATTTT.

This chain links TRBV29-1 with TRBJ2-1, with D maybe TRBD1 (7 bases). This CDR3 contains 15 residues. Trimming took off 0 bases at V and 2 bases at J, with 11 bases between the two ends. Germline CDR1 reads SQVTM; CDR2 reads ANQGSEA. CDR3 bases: TGCAGCGTTGAAGATCGCGGGACAGCCTACAATGAGCAGTTCTTC. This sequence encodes CSVEDRGTAYNEQFF.

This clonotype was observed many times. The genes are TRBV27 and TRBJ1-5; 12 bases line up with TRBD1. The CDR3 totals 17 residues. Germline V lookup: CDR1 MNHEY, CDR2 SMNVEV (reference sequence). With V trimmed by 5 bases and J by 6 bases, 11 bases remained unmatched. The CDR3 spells CASSTHTGTGGFQPQHF. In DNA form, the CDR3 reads TGTGCCAGCAGTACACACACCGGGACAGGGGGCTTTCAGCCCCAGCATTTT.

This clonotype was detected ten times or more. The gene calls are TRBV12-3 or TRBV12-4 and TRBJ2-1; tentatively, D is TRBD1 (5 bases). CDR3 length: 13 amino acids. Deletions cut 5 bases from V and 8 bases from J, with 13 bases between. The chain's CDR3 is CASSRGTIDEQFF. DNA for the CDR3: TGTGCCAGCAGTAGGGGAACGATTGATGAGCAGTTCTTC.

The CDR3 DNA follows: TGTGCCAGCAGTTACTCGAATAGAGCTGAGGAGACCCAGTACTTC. This sequence encodes CASSYSNRAEETQYF. The chain employs TRBV6-2 or TRBV6-3 and TRBJ2-5; D not certain. The germline V and J ends were trimmed by 0 bases and 5 bases, with 13 bases remaining between them. The germline CDR1 and CDR2 sequences are MNHEY and SVGEGT. There are 15 residues in the CDR3.

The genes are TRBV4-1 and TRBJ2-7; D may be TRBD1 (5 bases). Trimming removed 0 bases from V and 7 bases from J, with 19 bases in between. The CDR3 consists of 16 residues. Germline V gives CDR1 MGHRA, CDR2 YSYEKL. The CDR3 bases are TGCGCCAGCAGCCAAGATCTTTTGACAGCTACGAGGGAGCAGTACTTC. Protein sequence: CASSQDLLTATREQYF.